This section outlines one T cell receptor beta chain sequence together with its context. Clones were sequenced by immunoSEQ multiplex PCR, and TCRdb holds only the in-frame ones, with some missing. In the table there are more than 65,000 clones, 88% of which are singletons. The data stem from a study of technical replicates of blood from several donors. Trimming left V 3 bases short and J 5 bases short, with 10 bases between. The CDR3 runs to 13 residues. Germline V gives CDR1 SGDLS, CDR2 YYNGEE. The genes are TRBV9 and TRBJ2-3, with unresolved D. This receptor was obtained from a human donor in good health. Some clones in this sample may be carry-over from other donors' samples. Sequenced input: PBMCs. This CDR3 is CASSARLLDTQYF. Written as DNA, the CDR3 is TGTGCCAGCAGCGCCCGTTTGTTAGATACGCAGTATTTT.